These T cell receptor beta chains were read from a single sample in a study of blood T cell repertoires in COVID-19. Clones were sequenced by immunoSEQ multiplex PCR, and TCRdb holds only the in-frame ones, with some missing. The sample holds 210,000 or so clones, about 88% seen once. Sample: peripheral blood. The receptors derive from a woman between 40 and 55 years old who had recovered from COVID-19. Both conserved end residues are part of each CDR3. The D gene is left open where the match is weak. Not every row has a clone size; where given, it reads once, few, many or a size class.

j_call d_call clone_size v_call cdr3_aa cdr3_nt
TRBJ2-7 - - TRBV3-1/TRBV3-2 CASSQGELPDEQYF TGTGCCAGCAGCCAAGGGGAGCTTCCGGACGAGCAGTACTTC
TRBJ2-3 TRBD2 - TRBV7-9 CASSPGLAGGGADTQYF TGTGCCAGCAGCCCCGGACTAGCGGGAGGGGGGGCAGATACGCAGTATTTT
TRBJ2-2 - - TRBV7-2 CASSLGGTRNTGELFF TGTGCCAGCAGCTTAGGAGGGACTCGGAACACCGGGGAGCTGTTTTTT
TRBJ2-7 TRBD1 - TRBV18 CASSPTGTGDYEQYF TGTGCCAGCTCACCAACCGGGACAGGGGACTACGAGCAGTACTTC
TRBJ2-1 TRBD1 - TRBV7-3 CASSLSIGTAQFF TGTGCCAGCAGCTTAAGTATCGGGACAGCACAGTTCTTC
TRBJ2-7 TRBD1 many TRBV27 CASKHRTGEVYEQYF TGTGCCAGCAAACACAGGACAGGGGAAGTCTACGAGCAGTACTTC
TRBJ2-1 TRBD2 - TRBV28 CASRGTGTSFYEQFF TGTGCCAGCAGGGGGACCGGGACTAGTTTTTATGAGCAGTTCTTC
TRBJ2-3 TRBD2 - TRBV19 CASSDVAGVSTDTQYF TGTGCCAGTAGTGATGTAGCGGGAGTAAGCACAGATACGCAGTATTTT
TRBJ2-7 TRBD1 - TRBV7-6 CASSLGYGQGREQYF TGTGCCAGCAGCTTAGGTTACGGACAGGGAAGGGAGCAGTACTTC
TRBJ2-1 - once TRBV7-2 CASSLGRGIPYEQFF TGTGCCAGCAGCCTTGGACGGGGAATTCCATATGAGCAGTTCTTC
TRBJ1-4 TRBD1 - TRBV19 CASGGQAYKLFF TGTGCCAGTGGAGGACAGGCCTACAAACTGTTTTTT
TRBJ2-3 TRBD2 - TRBV5-1 CASVAGLGAADTQYF TGCGCCAGCGTAGCGGGGTTGGGGGCCGCAGATACGCAGTATTTT
TRBJ2-6 TRBD2 - TRBV18 CASSPLRESGANVLTF TGTGCCAGCTCACCACTGCGGGAGTCAGGGGCCAACGTCCTGACTTTC
TRBJ2-7 - - TRBV6-5 CASSYGLSYEQYF TGTGCCAGCAGTTACGGGCTATCTTACGAGCAGTACTTC
TRBJ2-7 - - TRBV7-9 CASSGPGTLDYEQYF TGTGCCAGCAGCGGTCCCGGGACACTTGACTACGAGCAGTACTTC
TRBJ2-1 TRBD2 - TRBV28 CASSFSGTSSYNEQFF TGTGCCAGCAGTTTCAGCGGGACTAGCTCCTACAATGAGCAGTTCTTC
TRBJ2-7 - many TRBV10-3 CAISDRQGYEQYF TGTGCCATCAGTGATAGGCAGGGTTACGAGCAGTACTTC
TRBJ2-3 TRBD1 - TRBV3-1/TRBV3-2 CATTRDSSTDTQYF TGTGCCACCACCCGGGACAGTAGCACAGATACGCAGTATTTT
TRBJ2-7 - - TRBV11-2 CASSLGASAIDGQYF TGTGCCAGCAGCTTAGGGGCTAGCGCCATTGACGGGCAGTACTTC
TRBJ2-6 - - TRBV6-5 CASSGSSGANVLTF TGTGCCAGCTCGGGGAGCTCTGGGGCCAACGTCCTGACTTTC
TRBJ1-1 - - TRBV9 CASSVGGRGNTEAFF TGTGCCAGCAGCGTAGGGGGCAGGGGGAACACTGAAGCTTTCTTT
TRBJ1-2 - - TRBV19 CASSISRGRYGYTF TGTGCCAGTAGTATTTCCAGGGGTCGCTATGGCTACACCTTC
TRBJ1-1 - - TRBV7-2 CASSLQPGNTEAFF TGTGCCAGCAGCTTACAGCCGGGGAACACTGAAGCTTTCTTT
TRBJ2-2 - - TRBV4-2 CASSHVSRGPGTGELFF TGTGCCAGCAGCCACGTAAGCCGAGGGCCGGGCACCGGGGAGCTGTTTTTT
TRBJ2-1 - - TRBV18 CASSPMTGSYNEQFF TGTGCCAGCTCACCAATGACAGGATCCTACAATGAGCAGTTCTTC
TRBJ2-2 TRBD1 - TRBV24-1 CATRGQGGTGELFF TGTGCCACCCGGGGACAGGGGGGCACCGGGGAGCTGTTTTTT
TRBJ2-3 TRBD1 - TRBV6-6 CASSLTDRGRSTDTQYF TGTGCCAGCAGTCTGACGGACAGGGGGCGAAGCACAGATACGCAGTATTTT
TRBJ1-1 - once TRBV5-1 CASSAVQGQTEAFF TGCGCCAGCAGCGCAGTGCAGGGGCAGACTGAAGCTTTCTTT
TRBJ2-7 TRBD2 - TRBV28 CASAMGREYEQYF TGTGCCAGCGCTATGGGGAGGGAGTACGAGCAGTACTTC
TRBJ2-1 TRBD2 - TRBV12-5 CASGLTTVLAGVGSYNEQFF TGTGCTAGTGGTTTGACAACCGTTCTAGCGGGAGTGGGCTCCTACAATGAGCAGTTCTTC
TRBJ1-1 - - TRBV7-6 CASSSIFRSTEAFF TGTGCCAGCAGCTCAATATTTCGGAGCACTGAAGCTTTCTTT